This section outlines one T cell receptor beta chain sequence together with its context. Its antigen is undetermined. These data belong to a study of long-term antiretroviral therapy in people with HIV. The study, taken as a whole, reports: Repertoire dominance by clones expanded before ART was seen at all time points. Missing from the dataset were any data on ART adherence, viral resistance or therapy changes. Whereas controls had wider CDR3 length ranges, HIV repertoires had narrower ones.

Sequencing used immunoSEQ v3.0 at survey level. Clones were read by immunoSEQ multiplex PCR, and TCRdb kept only the in-frame ones, dropping some. Altogether 14,000 or so clones are present, 70% to 90% being singletons, with the ten largest covering under 14%. Looked up from germline, CDR1 is SNHLY and CDR2 is FYNNEI. This CDR3 spans 16 amino acids. J lost 4 bases, V lost 1 base, and 7 bases had no gene match. Sequenced here: unsorted PBMCs, sampled 6.2 years after starting antiretroviral therapy. This TCR was recovered from a man aged 35-49 years with HIV. This chain uses TRBV2 with TRBJ2-1, with 7 bases lining up with TRBD2. The CDR3 sequence: CASSEGGGYVYNEQFF. The CDR3 DNA follows: TGTGCCAGCAGTGAAGGGGGGGGGTACGTGTACAATGAGCAGTTCTTC.